Listed below are T cell receptor beta chains from one sample, sequenced in a study of blood T cell repertoires in COVID-19. Libraries were prepared by immunoSEQ multiplex PCR; TCRdb keeps only in-frame clonotypes and omits some of them. The repertoire includes just over 85,000 clones, roughly nine tenths of them detected once, and about 9.1% sits in the top ten. The sample comprised peripheral blood. These receptors were obtained from a man aged 50-60 years with acute or convalescent COVID-19. The CDR3 runs from the conserved cysteine through the conserved F or W. The D gene is left open where the match is weak.

d_call: TRBD1
j_call: TRBJ1-6
v_call: TRBV9
cdr3_aa: CASSEGDRGYRNSPLHF

d_call: TRBD1
j_call: TRBJ1-1
v_call: TRBV5-1
cdr3_aa: CASSAGTGVEAFF

d_call: TRBD2
j_call: TRBJ2-4
v_call: TRBV28
cdr3_aa: CASSIAGGAIQYF

d_call: TRBD2
j_call: TRBJ2-6
v_call: TRBV5-1
cdr3_aa: CASSRTSASGVFSGANVLTF

d_call: NA
j_call: TRBJ1-1
v_call: TRBV27
cdr3_aa: CASSFQGENTEAFF

d_call: NA
j_call: TRBJ1-4
v_call: TRBV10-3
cdr3_aa: CAISPTPEKLFF

d_call: TRBD1
j_call: TRBJ1-5
v_call: TRBV24-1
cdr3_aa: CATSDSDRTQPQHF

d_call: NA
j_call: TRBJ2-2
v_call: TRBV28
cdr3_aa: CASTSWGENTGELFF

d_call: TRBD2
j_call: TRBJ2-1
v_call: TRBV4-1
cdr3_aa: CASSQEGTTAEQFF

d_call: NA
j_call: TRBJ1-6
v_call: TRBV5-4
cdr3_aa: CASSLGETYNSPLHF

d_call: TRBD1
j_call: TRBJ1-1
v_call: TRBV18
cdr3_aa: CASSQRQGMHTEAFF

d_call: TRBD1
j_call: TRBJ1-6
v_call: TRBV19
cdr3_aa: CASSFRDREFSPLHF